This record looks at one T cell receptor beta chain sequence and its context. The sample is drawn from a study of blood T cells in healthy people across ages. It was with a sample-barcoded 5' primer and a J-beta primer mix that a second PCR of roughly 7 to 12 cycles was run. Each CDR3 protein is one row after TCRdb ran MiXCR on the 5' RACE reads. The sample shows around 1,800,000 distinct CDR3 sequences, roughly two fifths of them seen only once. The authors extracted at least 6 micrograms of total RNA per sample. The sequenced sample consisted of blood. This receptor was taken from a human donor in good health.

The DNA for the CDR3 is TGTGCCATCAGTGATTCTCCGGGACTAGGGGATTCACCCCTCCACTTT. Translation: CAISDSPGLGDSPLHF. The rearrangement uses TRBV10-3 and TRBJ1-6; tentatively, D is TRBD1 (5 bases). Trimming took 3 bases from V and 8 from J, leaving 17 bases between them. Germline loops: CDR1 ENHRY, CDR2 SYGVKD. The CDR3 spans 16 residues.